The T cell receptor beta chain under discussion was sequenced for a study of spatial heterogeneity in lung cancer. Study information: Compared with alpha-chain sequences, beta-chain sequences were consistently detected in greater numbers. Combinations of a unique TCR and a UMI were tallied in raw reads, and on average each appeared more than ten times.

The time point: sample taken at primary tumor resection. Sequencing covered unsorted whole RNA taken from tumor, nontumor lung or frozen PBMC. Samples were donated by 72 untreated early-stage non-small cell lung cancer patients. V shed 0 bases and J shed 3 bases, with 15 bases lying between them. Germline loops: CDR1 LGHDT, CDR2 YNNKEL (reference sequence). The CDR3 contains 16 residues. This clonotype occurred a few times. The size of this beta chain means little, since it is a stray read in a library made for alpha chains. Every TCR cDNA molecule bore its own unique molecular identifier. TCRdb re-derived calls from the 5' RACE reads in MiXCR, one entry per CDR3 protein. In the table there are 9,500 to 11,000 distinct CDR3 sequences, around 6.6% of which are singletons.

The origin of this receptor is a male donor with early-stage non-small cell lung cancer. Material: PBMCs, obtained at surgery. J is TRBJ2-7 and V is TRBV3-1; D might be TRBD2 (6 bases). The CDR3 bases are TGTGCCAGCAGCCAAGATGAAATCGGGAGTGGCTACGAGCAGTACTTC. This sequence encodes CASSQDEIGSGYEQYF.